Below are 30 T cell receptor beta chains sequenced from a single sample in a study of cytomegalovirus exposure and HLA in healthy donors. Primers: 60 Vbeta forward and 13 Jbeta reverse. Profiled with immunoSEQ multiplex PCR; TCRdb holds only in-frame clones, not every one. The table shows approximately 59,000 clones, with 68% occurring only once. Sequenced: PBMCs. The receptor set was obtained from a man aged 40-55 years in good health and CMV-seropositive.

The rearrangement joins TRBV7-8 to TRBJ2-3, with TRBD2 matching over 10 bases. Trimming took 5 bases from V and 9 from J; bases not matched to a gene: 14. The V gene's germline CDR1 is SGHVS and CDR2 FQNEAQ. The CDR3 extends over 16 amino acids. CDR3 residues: CASSPLASGSFDTQYF. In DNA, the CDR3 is TGTGCCAGCAGCCCCCTGGCTAGCGGGAGTTTCGACACGCAGTATTTT.

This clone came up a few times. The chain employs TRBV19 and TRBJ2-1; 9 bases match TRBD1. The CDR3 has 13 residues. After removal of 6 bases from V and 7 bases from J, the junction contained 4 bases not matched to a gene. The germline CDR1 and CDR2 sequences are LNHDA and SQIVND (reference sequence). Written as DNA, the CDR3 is TGTGCCAGTAGGGGGGACAGGGTAAATGAGCAGTTCTTC. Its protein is CASRGDRVNEQFF.

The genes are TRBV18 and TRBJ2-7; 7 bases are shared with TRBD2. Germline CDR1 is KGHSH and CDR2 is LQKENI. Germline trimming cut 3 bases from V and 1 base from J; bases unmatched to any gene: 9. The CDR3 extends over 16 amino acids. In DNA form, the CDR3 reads TGTGCCAGCTCACCGGGCGGGGGAGGTTTTTCCTACGAGCAGTACTTC. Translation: CASSPGGGGFSYEQYF.

CDR3 sequence reads: CASSLGDSYTYEQYF. For the CDR3, the DNA is TGTGCCAGCAGCTTAGGGGACAGTTATACCTACGAGCAGTACTTC. V usage is TRBV13 and J usage is TRBJ2-5; a possible D gene is TRBD1 (6 bases). Matching the DNA end better, TRBJ2-7 makes the J call doubtful. The CDR3 sequence is 15 residues long. Germline V gives CDR1 PRHDT, CDR2 FYEKMQ (reference sequence).

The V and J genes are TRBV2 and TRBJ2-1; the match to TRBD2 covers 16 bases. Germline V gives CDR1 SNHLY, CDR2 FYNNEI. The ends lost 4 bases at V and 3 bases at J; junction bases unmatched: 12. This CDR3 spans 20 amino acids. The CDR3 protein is CASSGGLAGGARGGYNEQFF. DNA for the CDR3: TGTGCCAGCAGTGGGGGACTAGCGGGAGGGGCCCGGGGTGGCTACAATGAGCAGTTCTTC.

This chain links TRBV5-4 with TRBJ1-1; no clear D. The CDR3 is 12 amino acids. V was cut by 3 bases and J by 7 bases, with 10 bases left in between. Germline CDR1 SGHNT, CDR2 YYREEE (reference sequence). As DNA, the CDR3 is TGTGCCAGCAGCTACGGTGAGCTTGAAGCTTTCTTT. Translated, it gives CASSYGELEAFF. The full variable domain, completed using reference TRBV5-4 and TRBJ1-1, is ETGVTQSPTHLIKTRGQQVTLRCSSQSGHNTVSWYQQALGQGPQFIFQYYREEENGRGNFPPRFSGLQFPNYSSELNVNALELDDSALYLCASSYGELEAFFGQGTRLTVV.

The CDR3 reads CASSQDGVGEQFF. CDR3 in DNA: TGCGCCAGCAGCCAAGACGGAGTGGGTGAGCAGTTCTTC. The chain employs TRBV4-3 and TRBJ2-1; D remains ambiguous. The germline gives CDR1 LGHNA, CDR2 YSLEER. CDR3 length: 13 residues. Trimming removed 0 bases from V and 9 bases from J, with 9 bases in between.

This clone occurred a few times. The CDR3 DNA sequence: TGTGCCAGCAGCCGAAGCGGGGGGTTCGATAATGAGCAGTTCTTC. This encodes CASSRSGGFDNEQFF. This chain connects TRBV7-9 to TRBJ2-1, with TRBD2 matching 9 bases. The ends lost 5 bases at V and 7 bases at J; junction bases unmatched: 9. The CDR3 length is 15 residues. Looked up from germline, CDR1 is SEHNR and CDR2 is FQNEAQ (reference sequence).

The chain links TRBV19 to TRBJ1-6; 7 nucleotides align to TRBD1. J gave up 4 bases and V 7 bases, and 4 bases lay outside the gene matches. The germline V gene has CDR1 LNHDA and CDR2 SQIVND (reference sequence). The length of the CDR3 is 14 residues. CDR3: CASNSGQYNSPLHF. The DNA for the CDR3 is TGTGCCAGTAATTCGGGACAGTATAATTCACCCCTCCACTTT.

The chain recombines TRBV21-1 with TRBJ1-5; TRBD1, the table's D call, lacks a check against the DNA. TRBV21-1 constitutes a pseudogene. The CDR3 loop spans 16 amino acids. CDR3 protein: CASSKSNGQTNQPQHF. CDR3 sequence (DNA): TGTGCCAGCAGCAAAAGTAACGGACAGACGAATCAGCCCCAGCATTTT.

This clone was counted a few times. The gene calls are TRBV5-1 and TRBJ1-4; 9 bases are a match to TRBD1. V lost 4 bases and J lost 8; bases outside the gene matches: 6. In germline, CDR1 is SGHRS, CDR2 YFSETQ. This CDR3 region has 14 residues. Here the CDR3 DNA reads TGCGCCAGCAGCACGGGACAGGGACGCGAAAAACTGTTTTTT. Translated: CASSTGQGREKLFF.

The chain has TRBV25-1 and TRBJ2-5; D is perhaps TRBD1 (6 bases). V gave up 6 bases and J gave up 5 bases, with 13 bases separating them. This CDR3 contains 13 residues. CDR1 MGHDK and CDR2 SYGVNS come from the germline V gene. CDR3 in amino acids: CASSWGRRETQYF. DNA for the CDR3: TGTGCCAGCAGCTGGGGGCGGAGGGAGACCCAGTACTTC.

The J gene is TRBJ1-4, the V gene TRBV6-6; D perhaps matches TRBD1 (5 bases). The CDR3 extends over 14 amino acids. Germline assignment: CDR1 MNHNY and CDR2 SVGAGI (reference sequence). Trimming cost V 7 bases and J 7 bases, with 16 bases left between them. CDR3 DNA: TGTGCCAGCAACGACGGAGGGGCGAGTGAAAAACTGTTTTTT. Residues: CASNDGGASEKLFF.

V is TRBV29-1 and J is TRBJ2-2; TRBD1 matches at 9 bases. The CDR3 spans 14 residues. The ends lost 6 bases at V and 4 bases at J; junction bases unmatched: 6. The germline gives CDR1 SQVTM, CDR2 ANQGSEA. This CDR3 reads CSVLGTGITGELFF. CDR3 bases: TGCAGCGTGCTCGGGACAGGGATCACCGGGGAGCTGTTTTTT.

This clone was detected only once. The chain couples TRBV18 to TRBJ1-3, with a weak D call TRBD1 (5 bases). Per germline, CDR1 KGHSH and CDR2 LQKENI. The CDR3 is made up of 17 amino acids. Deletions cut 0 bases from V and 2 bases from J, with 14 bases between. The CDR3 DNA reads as TGTGCCAGCTCACCACCGGGGCAGACGATCACTGGAAACACCATATATTTT. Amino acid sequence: CASSPPGQTITGNTIYF.

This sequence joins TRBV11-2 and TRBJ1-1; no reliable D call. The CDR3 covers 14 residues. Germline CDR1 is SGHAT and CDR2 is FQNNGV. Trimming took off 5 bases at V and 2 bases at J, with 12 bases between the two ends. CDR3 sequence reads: CASSQPPLNTEAFF. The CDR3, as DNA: TGTGCCAGCAGCCAACCTCCCCTAAACACTGAAGCTTTCTTT.

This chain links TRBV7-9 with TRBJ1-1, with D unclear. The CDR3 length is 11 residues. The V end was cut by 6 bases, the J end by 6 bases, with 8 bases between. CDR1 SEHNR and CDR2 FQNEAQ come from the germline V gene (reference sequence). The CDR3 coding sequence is TGTGCCAGCAGTTCTGGGCCTGAAGCTTTCTTT. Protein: CASSSGPEAFF. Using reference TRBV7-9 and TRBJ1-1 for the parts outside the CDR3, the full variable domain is DTGVSQNPRHKITKRGQNVTFRCDPISEHNRLYWYRQTLGQGPEFLTYFQNEAQLEKSRLLSDRFSAERPKGSFSTLEIQRTEQGDSAMYLCASSSGPEAFFGQGTRLTVV.

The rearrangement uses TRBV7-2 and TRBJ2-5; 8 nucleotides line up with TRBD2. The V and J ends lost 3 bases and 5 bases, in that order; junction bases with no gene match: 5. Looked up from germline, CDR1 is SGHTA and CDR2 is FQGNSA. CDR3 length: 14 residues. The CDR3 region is CASSLSGSWETQYF. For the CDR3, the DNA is TGTGCCAGCAGCTTGAGCGGGAGCTGGGAGACCCAGTACTTC. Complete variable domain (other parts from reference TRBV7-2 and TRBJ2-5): GAGVSQSPSNKVTEKGKDVELRCDPISGHTALYWYRQSLGQGLEFLIYFQGNSAPDKSGLPSDRFSAERTGGSVSTLTIQRTQQEDSAVYLCASSLSGSWETQYFGPGTRLLVL.

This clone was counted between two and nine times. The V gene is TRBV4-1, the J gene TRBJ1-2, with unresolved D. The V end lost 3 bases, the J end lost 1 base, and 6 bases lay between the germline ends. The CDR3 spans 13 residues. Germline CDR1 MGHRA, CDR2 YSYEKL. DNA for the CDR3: TGCGCCAGCAGCCACGACAATAACTATGGCTACACCTTC. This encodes CASSHDNNYGYTF.

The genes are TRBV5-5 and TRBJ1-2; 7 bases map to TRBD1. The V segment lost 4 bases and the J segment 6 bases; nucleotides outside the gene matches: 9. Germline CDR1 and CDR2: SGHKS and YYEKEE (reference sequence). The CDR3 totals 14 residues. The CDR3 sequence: CASSTTGPGNGYTF. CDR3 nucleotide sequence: TGTGCCAGCAGCACGACAGGGCCGGGGAATGGCTACACCTTC.

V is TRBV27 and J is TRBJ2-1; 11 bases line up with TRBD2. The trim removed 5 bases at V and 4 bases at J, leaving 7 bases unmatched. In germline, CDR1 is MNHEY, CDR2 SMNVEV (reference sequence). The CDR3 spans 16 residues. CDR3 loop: CASSPKPSGGYNEQFF. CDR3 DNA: TGTGCCAGCAGTCCAAAGCCTAGCGGGGGGTACAATGAGCAGTTCTTC.

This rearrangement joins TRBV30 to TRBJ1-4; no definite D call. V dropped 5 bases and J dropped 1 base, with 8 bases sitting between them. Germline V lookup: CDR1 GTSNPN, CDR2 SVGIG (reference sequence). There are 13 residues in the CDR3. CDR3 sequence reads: CAWGGGTNEKLFF. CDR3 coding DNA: TGTGCCTGGGGAGGCGGAACTAATGAAAAACTGTTTTTT.

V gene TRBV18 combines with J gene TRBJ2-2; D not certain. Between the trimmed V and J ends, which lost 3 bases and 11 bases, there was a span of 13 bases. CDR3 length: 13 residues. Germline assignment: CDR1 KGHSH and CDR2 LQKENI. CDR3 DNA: TGTGCCAGCTCACCGTTAGATATCCGAGAGCTGTTTTTT. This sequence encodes CASSPLDIRELFF.

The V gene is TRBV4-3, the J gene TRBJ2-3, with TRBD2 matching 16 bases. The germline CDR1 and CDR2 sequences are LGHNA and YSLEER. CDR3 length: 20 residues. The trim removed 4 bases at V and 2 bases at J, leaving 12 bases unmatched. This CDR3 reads CASSPRGLAGGTPPTDTQYF. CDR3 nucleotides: TGCGCCAGCAGCCCCCGGGGACTAGCGGGGGGGACGCCCCCCACAGATACGCAGTATTTT.

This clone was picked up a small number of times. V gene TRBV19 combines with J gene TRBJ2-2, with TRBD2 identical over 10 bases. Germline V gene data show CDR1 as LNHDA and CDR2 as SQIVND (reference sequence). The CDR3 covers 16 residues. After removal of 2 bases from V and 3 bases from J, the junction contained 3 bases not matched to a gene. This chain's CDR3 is CASSIRLAGDTGELFF. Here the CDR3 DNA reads TGTGCCAGTAGTATAAGGCTAGCGGGAGACACCGGGGAGCTGTTTTTT.

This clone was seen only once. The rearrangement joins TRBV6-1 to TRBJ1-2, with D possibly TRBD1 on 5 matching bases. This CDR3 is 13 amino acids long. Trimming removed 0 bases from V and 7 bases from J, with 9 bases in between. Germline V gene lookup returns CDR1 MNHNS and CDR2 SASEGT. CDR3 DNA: TGTGCCAGCAGTGAAGCAGGGGCTGGTGGCTACACCTTC. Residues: CASSEAGAGGYTF.

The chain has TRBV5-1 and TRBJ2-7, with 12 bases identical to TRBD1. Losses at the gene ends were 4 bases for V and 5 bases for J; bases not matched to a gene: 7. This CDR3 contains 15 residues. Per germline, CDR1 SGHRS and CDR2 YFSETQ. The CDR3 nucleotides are TGCGCCAGCAGCCTAACCGGGACAGGGGGCCACGAGCAGTACTTC. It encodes CASSLTGTGGHEQYF.

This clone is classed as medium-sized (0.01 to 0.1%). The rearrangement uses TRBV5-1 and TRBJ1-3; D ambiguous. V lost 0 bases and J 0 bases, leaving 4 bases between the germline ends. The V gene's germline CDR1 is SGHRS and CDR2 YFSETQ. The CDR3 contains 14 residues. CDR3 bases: TGCGCCAGCAGCTTGGCGTCCTCTGGAAACACCATATATTTT. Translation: CASSLASSGNTIYF. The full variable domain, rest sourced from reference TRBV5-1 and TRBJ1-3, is KAGVTQTPRYLIKTRGQQVTLSCSPISGHRSVSWYQQTPGQGLQFLFEYFSETQRNKGNFPGRFSGRQFSNSRSEMNVSTLELGDSALYLCASSLASSGNTIYFGEGSWLTVV.

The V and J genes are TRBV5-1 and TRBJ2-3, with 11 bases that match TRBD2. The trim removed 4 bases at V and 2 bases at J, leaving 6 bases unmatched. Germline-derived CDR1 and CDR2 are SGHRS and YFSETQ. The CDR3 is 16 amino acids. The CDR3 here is CASSVTSGTHTDTQYF. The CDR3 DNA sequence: TGCGCCAGCAGCGTGACTAGCGGGACCCACACAGATACGCAGTATTTT.

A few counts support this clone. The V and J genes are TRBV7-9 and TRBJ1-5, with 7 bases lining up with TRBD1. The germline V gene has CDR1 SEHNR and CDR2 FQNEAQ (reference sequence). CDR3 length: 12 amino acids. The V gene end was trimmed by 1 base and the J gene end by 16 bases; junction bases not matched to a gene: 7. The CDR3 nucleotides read TGTGCCAGCAGCTTAGGGGTTGGGACAGAACATTTT. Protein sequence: CASSLGVGTEHF.